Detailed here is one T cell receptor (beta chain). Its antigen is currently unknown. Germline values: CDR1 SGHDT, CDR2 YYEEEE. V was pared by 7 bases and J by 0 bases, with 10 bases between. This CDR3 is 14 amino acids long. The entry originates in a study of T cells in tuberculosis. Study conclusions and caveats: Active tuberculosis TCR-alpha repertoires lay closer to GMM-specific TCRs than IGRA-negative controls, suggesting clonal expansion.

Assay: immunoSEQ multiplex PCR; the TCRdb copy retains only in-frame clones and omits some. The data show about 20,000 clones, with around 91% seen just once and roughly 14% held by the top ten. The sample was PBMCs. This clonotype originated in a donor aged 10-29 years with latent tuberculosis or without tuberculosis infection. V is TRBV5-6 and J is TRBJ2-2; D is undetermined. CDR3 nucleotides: TGTGCCAGCGTACTCAATCCGAACACCGGGGAGCTGTTTTTT. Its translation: CASVLNPNTGELFF.